Below, 5 T cell receptor beta chains from the same sample are listed, as sequenced in a study of blood T cell repertoires in COVID-19. TCRdb's copy holds only in-frame clones and misses some; the assay was immunoSEQ multiplex PCR. The sample has some 250,000 clones, roughly 87% seen once. Input material: peripheral blood. Receptors originate from a man between 60 and 75 years old who had recovered from COVID-19.

The chain combines TRBV1 with TRBJ1-4; the DNA was not used to check the table's D call, TRBD1. TRBV1 is listed as a pseudogene. The length of the CDR3 is 15 residues. The CDR3 nucleotides read TGCACCAGCAGCCTTCGGACAGGGCGTAATGAAAAACTGTTTTTT. Its protein is CTSSLRTGRNEKLFF.

This clone was found once. V is TRBV5-4 and J is TRBJ2-4; TRBD1 is a possible D gene (6 bases). The CDR3 has 13 amino acids. The V gene's germline CDR1 is SGHNT and CDR2 YYREEE (reference sequence). Trimming took off 4 bases at V and 7 bases at J, with 12 bases between the two ends. The CDR3 protein is CASSLQGVNIQYF. The CDR3 DNA sequence: TGTGCCAGCAGCCTACAGGGTGTCAACATTCAGTACTTC. The full variable domain, its missing parts supplied by reference TRBV5-4 and TRBJ2-4, is ETGVTQSPTHLIKTRGQQVTLRCSSQSGHNTVSWYQQALGQGPQFIFQYYREEENGRGNFPPRFSGLQFPNYSSELNVNALELDDSALYLCASSLQGVNIQYFGAGTRLSVL.

This chain connects TRBV19 to TRBJ2-1, with D perhaps matching TRBD1 (6 bases). From germline, CDR1 is LNHDA and CDR2 SQIVND (reference sequence). The length of the CDR3 is 15 residues. Trimming cost V 6 bases and J 2 bases, with 14 bases left between them. DNA for the CDR3: TGTGCCAGTAGATTAGACAGGTTTCCCTACAATGAGCAGTTCTTC. Translated: CASRLDRFPYNEQFF.

This chain uses TRBV29-1 with TRBJ2-7; 7 bases are a match to TRBD1. J lost 10 bases, V lost 2 bases, and 5 bases had no gene match. Germline loops: CDR1 SQVTM, CDR2 ANQGSEA. This CDR3 is built from 11 residues. CDR3 loop: CSVEMGQRQYV. The DNA of the CDR3 is TGCAGCGTTGAAATGGGACAGCGACAGTACGTC.

Points on this clone: Compared with germline, one end of the junction differs, possibly owing to a read error. This chain connects TRBV6-5 to TRBJ2-1; D gene unclear. From germline, CDR1 is MNHEY and CDR2 SVGAGI. The CDR3 contains 13 residues. This chain's CDR3 is CASSYGSYSEQFF. The CDR3, as DNA: TGTGCCAGCAGTTACGGTAGTTACAGTGAGCAGTTCTTC.